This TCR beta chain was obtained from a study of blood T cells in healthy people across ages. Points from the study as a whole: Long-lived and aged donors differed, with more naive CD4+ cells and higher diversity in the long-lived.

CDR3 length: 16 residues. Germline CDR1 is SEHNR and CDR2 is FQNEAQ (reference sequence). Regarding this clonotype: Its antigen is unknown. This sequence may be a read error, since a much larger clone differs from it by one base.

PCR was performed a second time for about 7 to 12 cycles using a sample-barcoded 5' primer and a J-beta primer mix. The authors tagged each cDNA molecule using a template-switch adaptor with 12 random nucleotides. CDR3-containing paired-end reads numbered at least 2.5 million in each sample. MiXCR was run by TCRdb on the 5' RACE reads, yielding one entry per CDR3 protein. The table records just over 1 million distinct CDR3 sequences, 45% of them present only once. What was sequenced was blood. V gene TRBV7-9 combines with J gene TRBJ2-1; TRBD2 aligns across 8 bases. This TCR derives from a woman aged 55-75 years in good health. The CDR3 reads CASSPLSGSSYDEQFF. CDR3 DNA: TGTGCCAGCAGTCCTCTCAGCGGGAGCTCCTACGATGAGCAGTTCTTC.